The rows below give T cell receptor beta chains drawn from one sample of a study of identical twins. TCRdb analysed the 5' RACE reads with MiXCR anew, one entry per CDR3 protein. The data show around 960,000 distinct CDR3 sequences, 9% to 15% seen once. A further study also used this sample, focusing on yellow fever vaccine responses in identical twins.

The material sequenced was PBMCs. The receptors shown here come from a woman under 30 in good health. Both conserved end residues are part of each CDR3. The D gene is left open where the match is weak. Where a row states a size, it is once, few, many or the class of an expanded clone; other rows omit it.

clone size	V gene	D gene	J gene	CDR3 DNA	CDR3 protein
NA	TRBV7-3	TRBD2	TRBJ2-5	TGTGCCAGCAGCTTAGGACTAGCGGGAATCCAAGAGACCCAGTACTTC	CASSLGLAGIQETQYF
NA	TRBV12-3/TRBV12-4	NA	TRBJ2-3	TGTGCCAGCAGTTTGTACTCATTCACAGATACGCAGTATTTT	CASSLYSFTDTQYF
few	TRBV27	NA	TRBJ2-1	TGTGCCAGCTTGGTCATCCGGCGGGAAGACTACAATGAGCAGTTCTTC	CASLVIRREDYNEQFF
NA	TRBV20-1	TRBD1	TRBJ1-5	TGCAGTGCTAGTGCGACAGGGAGCGATAGCAATCAGCCCCAGCATTTT	CSASATGSDSNQPQHF
NA	TRBV10-1	NA	TRBJ1-5	TGCGCCAGCAGGGCCCGGGACGGATATCAGCCCCAGCATTTT	CASRARDGYQPQHF
NA	TRBV20-1	NA	TRBJ2-3	TGCAGTGCTAGAGATTTGGGGATCACAGATACGCAGTATTTT	CSARDLGITDTQYF
NA	TRBV12-3/TRBV12-4	NA	TRBJ2-3	TGTGCCAGCAGTTTAAAGGCCGACACAGATACGCAGTATTTT	CASSLKADTDTQYF
few	TRBV7-9	NA	TRBJ2-7	TGTGCCAGCAGCTTAGAGGGATCGGGCGAGCAGTACTTC	CASSLEGSGEQYF
few	TRBV4-2	NA	TRBJ1-1	TGTGCCAGCAGCCCATGGGGGGGTGAGACTGAAGCTTTCTTT	CASSPWGGETEAFF
NA	TRBV18	NA	TRBJ2-4	TGTGCCAGCTCACGAACTCTCGGGGTAGGAAACATTCAGTACTTC	CASSRTLGVGNIQYF
NA	TRBV7-8	NA	TRBJ2-1	TGTGCCAGCAGGTTGGGGGAGCGGAATGAGCAGTTCTTC	CASRLGERNEQFF
few	TRBV5-5	TRBD2	TRBJ2-5	TGTGCCAGCAGCTGGAAGTGGAGCGGGGACCAAGAGACCCAGTACTTC	CASSWKWSGDQETQYF
few	TRBV12-3/TRBV12-4	TRBD1	TRBJ2-3	TGTGCCAGCACCCCGGACAGGGATTTCACAGATACGCAGTATTTT	CASTPDRDFTDTQYF
few	TRBV11-2	NA	TRBJ2-3	TGTGCCAGCAGCCGCCTTAACAGGTCCCCCCTGGGTACGCAGTATTTT	CASSRLNRSPLGTQYF
few	TRBV6-2/TRBV6-3	TRBD2	TRBJ2-2	TGTGCCAGCAGTTCAGATGGACTAGCGGGAGTCGGCACCGGGGAGCTGTTTTTT	CASSSDGLAGVGTGELFF
few	TRBV6-1	NA	TRBJ2-7	TGTGCCAGCAGGGGAGCGGGTGACGGCTCCTACGAGCAGTACTTC	CASRGAGDGSYEQYF
once	TRBV12-3/TRBV12-4	TRBD2	TRBJ2-1	TGTGCCCGCAGTAAAAGCGGGGGGGCCATGGGGGGCTCCTACAATGAGCAGTTCTTC	CARSKSGGAMGGSYNEQFF
NA	TRBV4-1	NA	TRBJ2-5	TGCGCCAGCAGCCAAGTTGGTAGGGGAGAGACCCAGTACTTC	CASSQVGRGETQYF
many	TRBV20-1	NA	TRBJ2-3	TGCAGTGCTAGGAGGCAGTCTAGCACAGATACGCAGTATTTT	CSARRQSSTDTQYF
NA	TRBV2	NA	TRBJ1-6	TGTGCCAGCAGTGAGGGTAGGGGCGGTAATTCACCCCTCCACTTT	CASSEGRGGNSPLHF
few	TRBV4-1	NA	TRBJ2-1	TGCGCCAGCAGCCAGACAGTTCTTGACAATGAGCAGTTCTTC	CASSQTVLDNEQFF
few	TRBV12-3/TRBV12-4	NA	TRBJ2-7	TGTGCCAGCAGCTACAGGTCCCAGGCGATAAACGAGCAGTACTTC	CASSYRSQAINEQYF
few	TRBV20-1	TRBD2	TRBJ2-2	TGCAGTGCTAGCCCGGGACTAGCGGCGCCTTACCCGAACACCGGGGAGCTGTTTTTT	CSASPGLAAPYPNTGELFF
NA	TRBV6-1	NA	TRBJ2-7	TGTGCCAGCTCCCCGGAGGGGGATCCCTACGAGCAGTACTTC	CASSPEGDPYEQYF
NA	TRBV13	NA	TRBJ2-2	TGTGCCAGCAGCTTCTCCGGCGAGAACACCGGGGAGCTGTTTTTT	CASSFSGENTGELFF
NA	TRBV4-1	NA	TRBJ2-5	TGCGCCAGCAGCCAGCTGTCCGTTGGGACCCAGTACTTC	CASSQLSVGTQYF
NA	TRBV4-1	NA	TRBJ2-1	TGCGCCAGCAGCCAAGATCTAGTGAATGAGCAGTTCTTC	CASSQDLVNEQFF
NA	TRBV20-1	TRBD2	TRBJ2-3	TGCAGTGCTAAGCCGACTAGCGGGAGTTCGACAGATACGCAGTATTTT	CSAKPTSGSSTDTQYF
many	TRBV5-6	TRBD1	TRBJ1-1	TGTGCCAGCAGCTTGCGGACAGGCTCCCTGAACACTGAAGCTTTCTTT	CASSLRTGSLNTEAFF
NA	TRBV5-1	TRBD1	TRBJ2-7	TGCGCCAGCAGCTCACTCGGGACAGGGCCCTCCTACGAGCAGTACTTC	CASSSLGTGPSYEQYF
few	TRBV7-8	NA	TRBJ2-1	TGTGCCAGCAGTCCAGGGGGGAACACCTACAATGAGCAGTTCTTC	CASSPGGNTYNEQFF
once	TRBV2	NA	TRBJ2-1	TGTGCCAGTGAAAAGGGCAATGAGCAGTTCTTC	CASEKGNEQFF
few	TRBV5-1	TRBD1	TRBJ2-1	TGCGCCAGCAGGGCACAGGGGGTATTGTACAATGAGCAGTTCTTC	CASRAQGVLYNEQFF
NA	TRBV4-1	TRBD2	TRBJ2-5	TGCGCCAGCAGCCAAGACCCTAATCTCCGCGGGGGGGCCCAAGAGACCCAGTACTTC	CASSQDPNLRGGAQETQYF
NA	TRBV11-2	TRBD2	TRBJ2-5	TGTGCCAGCAGCTTAGCCAGAGGGACTAGCGGTCAAGAGACCCAGTACTTC	CASSLARGTSGQETQYF
few	TRBV11-1	NA	TRBJ2-7	TGTGCCAGCAGCAATCAGGACAATTCCTACGAGCAGTACTTC	CASSNQDNSYEQYF
many	TRBV5-1	TRBD2	TRBJ2-1	TGCGCCAGCAGCGCCCTAGCGGGAGACAATGAGCAGTTCTTC	CASSALAGDNEQFF
NA	TRBV5-1	TRBD2	TRBJ2-3	TGCGCCAGCAGCTACGGACTAGCGGGGGCCTCCACAGATACGCAGTATTTT	CASSYGLAGASTDTQYF
few	TRBV6-1	NA	TRBJ2-1	TGTGCCAGCAGGGCTCCCCGCCCCCCGAATGAGCAGTTCTTC	CASRAPRPPNEQFF
NA	TRBV28	NA	TRBJ2-1	TGTGCCAGCAGCTCACTGGTAGGGGAAAATGAGCAGTTCTTC	CASSSLVGENEQFF
many	TRBV5-4	NA	TRBJ2-2	TGTGCCAGCAGCTATGGGGGATACACCGGGGAGCTGTTTTTT	CASSYGGYTGELFF
few	TRBV6-2/TRBV6-3	NA	TRBJ2-1	TGTGCCAGTCGAGCTCCCCCAATTGATGAGCAGTTCTTC	CASRAPPIDEQFF
many	TRBV4-1	NA	TRBJ2-2	TGCGCCAGCAGCCAAGTCCCCTCAAAGGGGGCCGGGGAGCTGTTTTTT	CASSQVPSKGAGELFF
NA	TRBV6-1	NA	TRBJ2-7	TGTGCCAGCGTCCGGACTAACGGCTACGAGCAGTACTTC	CASVRTNGYEQYF
few	TRBV25-1	TRBD2	TRBJ2-3	TGTGCCAGCAGTGAGACTAGCGGAACAGATACGCAGTATTTT	CASSETSGTDTQYF
few	TRBV9	NA	TRBJ2-1	TGTGCCAGCAGCGGACCAGGGCAGTTCTTC	CASSGPGQFF
many	TRBV6-5	TRBD1	TRBJ1-1	TGTGCCAGCAGTTACTCTCCCAGGACAGGGGGCGCAGGCACTGAAGCTTTCTTT	CASSYSPRTGGAGTEAFF
few	TRBV3-1	NA	TRBJ2-7	TGTGCCAGCAGCCAAGGTTTTGTTTACGAGCAGTACTTC	CASSQGFVYEQYF
few	TRBV29-1	NA	TRBJ2-7	TGCAGCGTTGAAGGGATGGGGGCCTACGAGCAGTACTTC	CSVEGMGAYEQYF
many	TRBV12-3/TRBV12-4	TRBD1	TRBJ2-1	TGTGCCAGCAGACCAACAGGGGCGGGTGAGCAGTTCTTC	CASRPTGAGEQFF
NA	TRBV12-3/TRBV12-4	NA	TRBJ2-3	TGTGCCAGCAGTTTTAGCGGTTTCACAGATACGCAGTATTTT	CASSFSGFTDTQYF
few	TRBV12-3/TRBV12-4	NA	TRBJ2-1	TGTGCCAGCAGTTTGTATGCCAGTAATGAGCAGTTCTTC	CASSLYASNEQFF
NA	TRBV5-1	TRBD1	TRBJ1-1	TGCGCCAGCAGCCCTCCCGGGACAGGGGGCAACACTGAAGCTTTCTTT	CASSPPGTGGNTEAFF
few	TRBV9	NA	TRBJ1-4	TGTGCCAGCAGCCCCGGGAGGTCAACAACTAATGAAAAACTGTTTTTT	CASSPGRSTTNEKLFF
NA	TRBV27	NA	TRBJ2-1	TGTGCGTCCGGGATACTACACAATGAGCAGTTCTTC	CASGILHNEQFF
NA	TRBV10-3	TRBD1	TRBJ1-1	TGTGCCATCAGTGTCGGGACAGGGGGCAGTGAAGCTTTCTTT	CAISVGTGGSEAFF
NA	TRBV12-3/TRBV12-4	NA	TRBJ1-1	TGTGCCAGCAGTTTTACACCTCCCGGGTGGAACACTGAAGCTTTCTTT	CASSFTPPGWNTEAFF
NA	TRBV7-9	NA	TRBJ1-1	TGTGCCAGCAGCTTAGTTGGGGGACTAGGGAACACTGAAGCTTTCTTT	CASSLVGGLGNTEAFF